These 19 T cell receptor beta chains came from one sample sequenced in a study of T cell responses to AZD1222 COVID-19 vaccine. TCRdb's table, derived via immunoSEQ multiplex PCR, lists solely in-frame clones and lacks some. This table holds about 150,000 clones, approximately 91% found once. Sample: peripheral blood, taken 28 days after the second AZD1222 dose. The receptors stem from an adult who received the AZD1222 COVID-19 vaccine.

The chain couples TRBV14 to TRBJ2-3, with D maybe TRBD1 (6 bases). Germline V gene sequence: CDR1 SGHDN, CDR2 FVKESK. This CDR3 spans 16 amino acids. The V end was cut by 1 base, the J end by 1 base, with 12 bases between. This CDR3 reads CASSQVPGAGTDTQYF. CDR3 in DNA: TGTGCCAGCAGCCAAGTCCCAGGGGCTGGCACAGATACGCAGTATTTT.

The V gene is TRBV7-9, the J gene TRBJ2-3; 8 nucleotides match TRBD1. Germline V CDR1 and CDR2: SEHNR, FQNEAQ (reference sequence). The CDR3 has 15 residues. J was trimmed by 3 bases and V by 5 bases; bases with no gene match: 7. CDR3 nucleotides: TGTGCCAGCAGCCCAGGACAGGGAGAAACAGATACGCAGTATTTT. Protein product: CASSPGQGETDTQYF.

V and J are TRBV9 and TRBJ1-4, with D maybe TRBD1 (5 bases). The CDR3 extends over 13 amino acids. The ends were cut back, 5 bases at V and 2 bases at J, with 7 bases in the middle. Germline assignment: CDR1 SGDLS and CDR2 YYNGEE. The CDR3 is CASSRGTNEKLFF. CDR3 bases: TGTGCCAGCAGTAGGGGCACTAATGAAAAACTGTTTTTT.

The chain couples TRBV6-1 to TRBJ1-2, with D unclear. CDR1 MNHNS and CDR2 SASEGT come from the germline V gene. CDR3 length equals 16 residues. The germline V and J ends were trimmed by 2 bases and 5 bases, with 18 bases remaining between them. The CDR3 reads CASSENSFHAGYGYTF. CDR3 DNA sequence: TGTGCCAGCAGTGAAAACTCCTTCCACGCGGGGTATGGCTACACCTTC.

The chain recombines TRBV29-1 with TRBJ2-1; 14 bases agree with TRBD2. The CDR3 has 16 amino acids. V lost 3 bases and J lost 0; bases outside the gene matches: 1. Germline-derived CDR1 and CDR2 are SQVTM and ANQGSEA. The CDR3 is CSVDGTSGSSYNEQFF. Here the CDR3 DNA reads TGCAGCGTTGACGGGACTAGCGGGAGCTCCTACAATGAGCAGTTCTTC.

The chain is built from TRBV19 and TRBJ2-7; a weak D match, TRBD1 (6 bases). CDR1 and CDR2 (germline): LNHDA, SQIVND (reference sequence). This CDR3 has 14 amino acids. V dropped 6 bases and J dropped 0 bases, with 12 bases sitting between them. CDR3 bases: TGTGCCAGTAGGGCCAGGGGAAGCTCCTACGAGCAGTACTTC. This gives the protein CASRARGSSYEQYF.

The J gene is TRBJ2-7, the V gene TRBV7-9; 10 positions agree with TRBD1. J gave up 7 bases and V 4 bases, and 1 base lay outside the gene matches. CDR1 and CDR2 from the germline V gene are SEHNR and FQNEAQ (reference sequence). The CDR3 consists of 12 residues. The CDR3 DNA follows: TGTGCCAGCAGCTCGGACAGGGGGGAGCAGTACTTC. It specifies CASSSDRGEQYF.

This clone has a single count. The J gene is TRBJ1-2, the V gene TRBV6-6, with D possibly matching TRBD1 (6 bases). Germline V gives CDR1 MNHNY, CDR2 SVGAGI (reference sequence). This CDR3 contains 16 residues. V was clipped by 6 bases and J by 0 bases, with 17 bases between them. This chain's CDR3 is CASSHRQDGTNYGYTF. The CDR3 DNA is TGTGCCAGCAGCCACCGACAGGATGGAACTAACTATGGCTACACCTTC.

The chain uses TRBV3-1 (or the pseudogene TRBV3-2) and TRBJ1-1, with 8 bases identical to TRBD1. The CDR3 runs 12 residues. Germline V gene data show CDR1 as LGHDT and CDR2 as YNNKEL (reference sequence). Trimming took 4 bases from V and 10 from J; bases not matched to a gene: 5. The CDR3 bases are TGTGCCAGCAGCCCGGACAGGGTCCGAGCTTTCTTT. Protein: CASSPDRVRAFF.

The CDR3 is CASRGTSAYEQYF. The CDR3 nucleotides are TGTGCCAGCAGGGGTACATCAGCCTACGAGCAGTACTTC. The chain combines TRBV2 with TRBJ2-7, with unresolved D. The V end lost 6 bases, the J end lost 2 bases, and 11 bases lay between the germline ends. Germline V lookup: CDR1 SNHLY, CDR2 FYNNEI. This CDR3 contains 13 residues.

CDR3 sequence reads: CASSERSEAFF. DNA for the CDR3: TGTGCCAGCAGTGAAAGGTCTGAAGCTTTCTTT. The chain uses TRBV2 and TRBJ1-1; D gene ambiguous. The CDR3 has 11 residues. Deletions cut 2 bases from V and 6 bases from J, with 4 bases between. Germline V CDR1 and CDR2: SNHLY, FYNNEI.

The CDR3 DNA sequence: TGTGCCAGCAGTGTATTAGCGGGAGGGGGGGTCACCTACAATGAGCAGTTCTTC. Residues: CASSVLAGGGVTYNEQFF. V and J are TRBV6-1 and TRBJ2-1, with 11 nucleotides matching TRBD2. The CDR3 is 18 amino acids. With 4 bases clipped from V and 2 bases from J, the junction kept 10 bases outside the gene matches. Germline V lookup: CDR1 MNHNS, CDR2 SASEGT.

The CDR3 sequence: CASSPEGGLPGANEQFF. The CDR3 region has the DNA TGTGCCAGCAGCCCCGAAGGTGGGTTGCCAGGCGCCAATGAGCAGTTCTTC. V usage is TRBV7-8 and J usage is TRBJ2-1, with D unclear. Looked up from germline, CDR1 is SGHVS and CDR2 is FQNEAQ. The CDR3 contains 17 residues. V lost 5 bases, J lost 6 bases, and 23 bases lay in between.

The V and J genes are TRBV5-5 and TRBJ2-7, with TRBD1 matching 9 bases. This CDR3 has 16 amino acids. The trim removed 0 bases at V and 4 bases at J, leaving 8 bases unmatched. In germline, CDR1 is SGHKS, CDR2 YYEKEE (reference sequence). The CDR3 DNA follows: TGTGCCAGCAGCTTGGTACCGGGACAGGGTACGTACGAGCAGTACTTC. This encodes CASSLVPGQGTYEQYF. The full variable domain, in which reference TRBV5-5 and TRBJ2-7 provide the parts outside the CDR3, is DAGVTQSPTHLIKTRGQQVTLRCSPISGHKSVSWYQQVLGQGPQFIFQYYEKEERGRGNFPDRFSARQFPNYSSELNVNALLLGDSALYLCASSLVPGQGTYEQYFGPGTRLTVT.

This clone was counted a single time. The chain employs TRBV28 and TRBJ1-5; D is possibly TRBD1 (5 bases). Germline CDR1 and CDR2: MDHEN and SYDVKM. V was clipped by 8 bases and J by 2 bases, with 16 bases between them. The CDR3 extends over 15 amino acids. As DNA, the CDR3 is TGTGCCAGCCTCTCCCCAGGGTGGGGCAATCAGCCCCAGCATTTT. Translated: CASLSPGWGNQPQHF.

This chain links TRBV3-1 (or the pseudogene TRBV3-2) with TRBJ1-1, with TRBD1 as a possible D gene (5 bases). Between the trimmed V and J ends, which lost 1 base and 4 bases, there was a span of 13 bases. This CDR3 contains 15 residues. CDR1 is LGHDT, CDR2 YNNKEL, per germline (reference sequence). The CDR3 bases are TGTGCCAGCAGCCAAGGAACGGCAGGGCCCACTGAAGCTTTCTTT. It yields the protein CASSQGTAGPTEAFF.

This chain links TRBV27 with TRBJ1-5, with a possible D match to TRBD1 (5 bases). Germline V lookup: CDR1 MNHEY, CDR2 SMNVEV (reference sequence). Trimming took 3 bases from V and 7 from J, leaving 13 bases between them. The CDR3 is 14 residues long. The CDR3 nucleotides are TGTGCCAGCAGTTTTGTTCAGGGAAGCCAGCCCCAGCATTTT. This gives the protein CASSFVQGSQPQHF.

This chain joins TRBV19 and TRBJ1-2, with 7 bases identical to TRBD1. V shed 3 bases and J 3 bases; nucleotides not matched to a gene: 13. This CDR3 has 17 amino acids. CDR1 is LNHDA, CDR2 SQIVND, per germline (reference sequence). Here the CDR3 reads CASSILGTDLSYYGYTF. The CDR3 bases are TGTGCCAGTAGTATTTTAGGGACAGACCTGTCTTACTATGGCTACACCTTC.

The chain is built from TRBV5-6 and TRBJ2-2; D is ambiguous. V was trimmed by 0 bases and J by 7 bases, leaving 7 bases between them. The CDR3 is 13 residues long. CDR1 and CDR2 (germline): SGHDT, YYEEEE. CDR3 in amino acids: CASSLGVGGELFF. Here the CDR3 DNA reads TGTGCCAGCAGCTTGGGAGTAGGCGGGGAGCTGTTTTTT. The full variable domain, in which reference TRBV5-6 and TRBJ2-2 provide the parts outside the CDR3, is DAGVTQSPTHLIKTRGQQVTLRCSPKSGHDTVSWYQQALGQGPQFIFQYYEEEERQRGNFPDRFSGHQFPNYSSELNVNALLLGDSALYLCASSLGVGGELFFGEGSRLTVL.